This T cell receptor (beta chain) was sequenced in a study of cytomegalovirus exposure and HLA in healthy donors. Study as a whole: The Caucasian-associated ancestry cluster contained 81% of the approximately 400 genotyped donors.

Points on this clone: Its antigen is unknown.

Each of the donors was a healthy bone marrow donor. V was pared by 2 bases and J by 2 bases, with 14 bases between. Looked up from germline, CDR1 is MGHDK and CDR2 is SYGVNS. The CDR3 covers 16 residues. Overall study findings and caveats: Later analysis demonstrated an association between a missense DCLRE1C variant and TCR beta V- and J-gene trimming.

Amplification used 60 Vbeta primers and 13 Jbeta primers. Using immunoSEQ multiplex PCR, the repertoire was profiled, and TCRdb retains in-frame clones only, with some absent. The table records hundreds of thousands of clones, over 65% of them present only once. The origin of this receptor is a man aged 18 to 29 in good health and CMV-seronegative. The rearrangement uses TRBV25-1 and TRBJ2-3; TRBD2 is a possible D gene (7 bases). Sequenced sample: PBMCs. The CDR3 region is CASSEGGAPPTDTQYF. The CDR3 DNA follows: TGTGCCAGCAGTGAAGGGGGGGCGCCCCCCACAGATACGCAGTATTTT.